This entry features one T cell receptor (beta chain) sequence. Its target is not known. The data belong to a study of T cell responses to AZD1222 COVID-19 vaccine. Study summary: Second-dose recipients at about 4 or about 12 weeks were treated as one pooled group.

Overall study results and limits: Clonal diversity may have been underestimated in mostly white British donors. No repertoire was sampled before or during the peak T cell response, only after it.

The protocol was immunoSEQ multiplex PCR, while the TCRdb copy is restricted to in-frame clones and leaves out a portion. This table holds about 150,000 clones, 90% found once. Sequenced material: peripheral blood, taken on day 0 of AZD1222 vaccination. The receptor comes from an adult in good health.

DNA for the CDR3: TGTGCCAGCAGCCCTCTGAGGGGGGTGCTTAGCTCTGGAAACACCATATATTTT. Encoded protein: CASSPLRGVLSSGNTIYF. The gene calls are TRBV7-2 and TRBJ1-3; TRBD1 might be the D (6 bases). The CDR3 extends over 18 amino acids. V was trimmed by 5 bases and J by 0 bases, leaving 20 bases between them. Germline lookup yields CDR1 SGHTA and CDR2 FQGNSA.